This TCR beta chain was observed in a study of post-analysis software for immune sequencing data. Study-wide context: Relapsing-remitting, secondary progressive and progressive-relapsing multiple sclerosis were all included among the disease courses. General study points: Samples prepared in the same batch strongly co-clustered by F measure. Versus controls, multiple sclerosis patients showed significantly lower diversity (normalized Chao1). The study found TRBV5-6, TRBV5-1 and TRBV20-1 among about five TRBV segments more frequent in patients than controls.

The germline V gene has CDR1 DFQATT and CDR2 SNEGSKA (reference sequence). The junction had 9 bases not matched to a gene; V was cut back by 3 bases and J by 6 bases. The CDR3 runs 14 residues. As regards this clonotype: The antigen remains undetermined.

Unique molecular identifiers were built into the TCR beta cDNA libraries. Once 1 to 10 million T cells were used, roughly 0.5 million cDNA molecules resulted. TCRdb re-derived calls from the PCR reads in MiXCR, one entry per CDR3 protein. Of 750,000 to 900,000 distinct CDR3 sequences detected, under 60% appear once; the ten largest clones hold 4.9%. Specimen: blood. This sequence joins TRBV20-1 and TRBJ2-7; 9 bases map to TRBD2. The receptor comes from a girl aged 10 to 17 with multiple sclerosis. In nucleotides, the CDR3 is TGCAGTGCTAGTGCCCTAGCGGGAAACGTCGAGCAGTACTTC. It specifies CSASALAGNVEQYF.